The 15 T cell receptor beta chains reported below all come from one sample, sequenced in a study of regulatory T cells in long-lasting Graves disease. Time point noted: persistent/refractory GD, antithyroid drugs over 5 years with positive TRAb. Scientists built the TCR library using RNA that was extracted from PBMCs. Building of the TCR beta libraries involved iRepertoire HTBI primers and Arm-PCR of CDR3 regions. TCRdb ran MiXCR on the multiplex PCR reads and lists one entry per CDR3 protein. This sample has about 660,000 distinct CDR3 sequences, with 30% found just once. Here the sequenced sample was peripheral blood mononuclear cells (PBMCs), taken when the disease was refractory, from a patient treated with antithyroid drugs. These TCRs come from a female donor with Graves disease.

The chain employs TRBV20-1 and TRBJ2-4, with D perhaps matching TRBD1 (5 bases). The V end lost 3 bases, the J end lost 0 bases, and 6 bases lay between the germline ends. The CDR3 has 13 residues. Germline CDR1 is DFQATT and CDR2 is SNEGSKA (reference sequence). In DNA form, the CDR3 reads TGCAGTGCTAGGGGGCTAGCCAAAAACATTCAGTACTTC. This translates into CSARGLAKNIQYF.

The CDR3 nucleotides are TGTGCCAGCAGCCGCGGACTAGCGGGGGGAAATGAGCAGTTCTTC. Its protein is CASSRGLAGGNEQFF. J is TRBJ2-1 and V is TRBV7-2, with 14 bases lining up with TRBD2. The CDR3 totals 15 residues. The junction had 4 bases not matched to a gene; V was cut back by 5 bases and J by 7 bases. CDR1 and CDR2 from the germline V gene are SGHTA and FQGNSA.

This clonotype was counted only a few times. V is TRBV12-3 or TRBV12-4 and J is TRBJ2-2; 10 bases are a match to TRBD2. This CDR3 region has 16 residues. After removal of 5 bases from V and 3 bases from J, the junction contained 6 bases not matched to a gene. CDR3: CASSAIAGGHTGELFF. The CDR3 DNA reads TGTGCCAGCAGTGCCATAGCGGGGGGCCACACCGGGGAGCTGTTTTTT.

The rearrangement joins TRBV12-5 to TRBJ1-5; no reliable D call. Germline V gene sequence: CDR1 LGHNT, CDR2 FRNRAP. Trimming pared 0 bases from V and 3 bases from J, leaving 9 bases between. The CDR3 is 15 residues long. CDR3 amino acids: CASGLVHGDNQPQHF. The CDR3 DNA follows: TGTGCTAGTGGTTTGGTACACGGAGACAATCAGCCCCAGCATTTT.

A few counts support this clonotype. V and J are TRBV20-1 and TRBJ1-1; a possible D gene is TRBD1 (5 bases). V dropped 6 bases and J dropped 4 bases, with 12 bases sitting between them. Germline V gene sequence: CDR1 DFQATT, CDR2 SNEGSKA (reference sequence). The CDR3 totals 12 residues. CDR3 nucleotides: TGCAGTGCCAGGGCCAGGGCCACTGAAGCTTTCTTT. Amino acid sequence: CSARARATEAFF.

In its sample, this clonotype was seen a few times. J is TRBJ1-5 and V is TRBV28, with D perhaps TRBD1 (5 bases). V lost 5 bases and J 0 bases, leaving 11 bases between the germline ends. The length of the CDR3 is 15 residues. Germline V gives CDR1 MDHEN, CDR2 SYDVKM. In nucleotides, the CDR3 is TGTGCCAGCAGTACGCGACAGAATAGCAATCAGCCCCAGCATTTT. Encoded protein: CASSTRQNSNQPQHF.

This clonotype was seen at least ten times. This chain uses TRBV28 with TRBJ1-2; D not certain. The germline gives CDR1 MDHEN, CDR2 SYDVKM. This CDR3 has 12 residues. Between the trimmed V and J ends, which lost 2 bases and 4 bases, there was a span of 5 bases. The CDR3, as DNA: TGTGCCAGCAGTTTACAGTCCTATGGCTACACCTTC. Amino acids: CASSLQSYGYTF.

This clonotype came up a few times. The chain is built from TRBV5-1 and TRBJ2-5, with TRBD2 matching over 8 bases. Germline CDR1 is SGHRS and CDR2 is YFSETQ. The CDR3 consists of 14 residues. After removal of 4 bases from V and 1 base from J, the junction contained 3 bases not matched to a gene. CDR3 residues: CASSIGTSQETQYF. The CDR3 DNA is TGCGCCAGCAGCATCGGGACTAGCCAAGAGACCCAGTACTTC.

This rearrangement joins TRBV20-1 to TRBJ2-1, with D uncertain. V gave up 6 bases and J gave up 0 bases, with 15 bases separating them. The CDR3 consists of 15 residues. CDR1 and CDR2 from the germline V gene are DFQATT and SNEGSKA (reference sequence). The CDR3 sequence: CSANPLPSSYNEQFF. The DNA of the CDR3 is TGCAGTGCCAACCCCCTCCCAAGCTCCTACAATGAGCAGTTCTTC.

This clonotype was observed a few times. The rearrangement joins TRBV6-4 to TRBJ1-2; D gene unclear. CDR1 and CDR2 (germline): MRHNA, SNTAGT. Trimming left V 4 bases short and J 2 bases short, with 8 bases between. This CDR3 region has 13 residues. CDR3 sequence reads: CASSVARNYGYTF. The CDR3 bases are TGTGCCAGCAGTGTTGCGCGAAACTATGGCTACACCTTC.

The rearrangement links TRBV10-2 to TRBJ2-3, with D possibly being TRBD2 (6 bases). Between the trimmed V and J ends, which lost 6 bases and 4 bases, there was a span of 14 bases. The CDR3 totals 14 residues. Per the germline V gene, CDR1 is WSHSY and CDR2 is SAAADI. CDR3 loop: CASRTGSLSDTQYF. CDR3 sequence (DNA): TGCGCCAGCAGGACCGGGAGCCTCTCAGATACGCAGTATTTT.

The gene calls are TRBV6-2 or TRBV6-3 and TRBJ1-4; no clear D gene. CDR1 and CDR2 (germline): MNHEY, SVGEGT. The germline V and J ends were trimmed by 7 bases and 8 bases, with 29 bases remaining between them. The CDR3 extends over 18 amino acids. The CDR3 reads CASNPAPGSTVEKEKLFF. As DNA, the CDR3 is TGTGCCAGCAACCCCGCACCCGGGTCCACCGTAGAAAAGGAAAAACTGTTTTTT.

CDR3 protein: CSVGGVDNGADYEQYF. CDR3 bases: TGCAGCGTTGGGGGAGTGGACAACGGGGCTGACTACGAGCAGTACTTC. J is TRBJ2-7 and V is TRBV29-1; possibly TRBD1 or TRBD2 for D (5 bases each). There are 16 residues in the CDR3. Per the germline V gene, CDR1 is SQVTM and CDR2 is ANQGSEA. V was shortened by 4 bases and J by 3 bases, with 22 bases between the two germline ends.

J is TRBJ1-1 and V is TRBV12-3 or TRBV12-4; D perhaps matches TRBD1 (5 bases). V was clipped by 6 bases and J by 0 bases, with 14 bases between them. The CDR3 extends over 15 amino acids. The CDR3 DNA reads TGTGCCAGCAGAGCGGGGACGTTTGTGAACACTGAAGCTTTCTTT. Its translation: CASRAGTFVNTEAFF.

The CDR3 bases are TGTGCCAGCAGAGATACAGGGACGCACACTGAAGCTTTCTTT. This codes for CASRDTGTHTEAFF. This chain connects TRBV6-1 to TRBJ1-1; possibly TRBD1 for D (6 bases). CDR1 is MNHNS, CDR2 SASEGT, per germline. CDR3 length: 14 amino acids. V was clipped by 6 bases and J by 3 bases, with 14 bases between them.